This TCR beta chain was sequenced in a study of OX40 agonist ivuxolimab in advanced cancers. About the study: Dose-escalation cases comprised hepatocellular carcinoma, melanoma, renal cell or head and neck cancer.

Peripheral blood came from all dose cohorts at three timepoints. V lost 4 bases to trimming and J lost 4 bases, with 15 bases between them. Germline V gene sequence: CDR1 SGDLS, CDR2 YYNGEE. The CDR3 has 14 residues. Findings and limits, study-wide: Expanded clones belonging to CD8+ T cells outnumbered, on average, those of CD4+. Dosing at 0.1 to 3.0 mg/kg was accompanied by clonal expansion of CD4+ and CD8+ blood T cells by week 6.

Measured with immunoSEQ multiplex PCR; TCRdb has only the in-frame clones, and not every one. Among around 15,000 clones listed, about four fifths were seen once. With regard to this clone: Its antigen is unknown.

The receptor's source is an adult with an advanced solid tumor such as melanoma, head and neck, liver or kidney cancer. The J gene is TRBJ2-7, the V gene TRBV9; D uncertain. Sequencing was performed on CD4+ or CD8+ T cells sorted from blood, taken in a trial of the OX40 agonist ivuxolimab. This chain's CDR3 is CASSPHSPFYEQYF. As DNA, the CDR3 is TGTGCCAGCAGCCCGCATAGCCCATTTTACGAGCAGTACTTC. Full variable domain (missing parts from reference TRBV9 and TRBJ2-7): DSGVTQTPKHLITATGQRVTLRCSPRSGDLSVYWYQQSLDQGLQFLIQYYNGEERAKGNILERFSAQQFPDLHSELNLSSLELGDSALYFCASSPHSPFYEQYFGPGTRLTVT.